The table lists the clone carrying this T cell receptor (beta chain) with many counts. Its antigen is not known. From cryopreserved PBMCs came 1.5 to 2.5 micrograms of genomic DNA used for TCR beta libraries. The data belong to a study of cytotoxic CD8 clonotypes in ibrutinib-treated CLL. About the study: Patients: more than nine relapsed/refractory, about 14 treatment-naive, about 18 IGHV unmutated. Study-wide results and limits: At progression, clonality fell back toward baseline after rising at ibrutinib response. Treatment saw public clonotypes, which were uncommon, either contract or stay stable.

Method: immunoSEQ multiplex PCR; TCRdb's copy keeps in-frame clones and lacks some. The repertoire has hundreds of thousands of clones, around 66% of them found once; the top ten carry roughly 6%. The ends lost 1 base at V and 4 bases at J; junction bases unmatched: 3. CDR3 length: 15 amino acids. Looked up from germline, CDR1 is SEHNR and CDR2 is FQNEAQ (reference sequence). The chain couples TRBV7-9 to TRBJ2-5, with TRBD2 identical over 10 bases. The source material was PBMCs, sampled after 36 months of ibrutinib treatment. The TCR was taken from a human donor with chronic lymphocytic leukemia. The CDR3 DNA reads TGTGCCAGCAGCTTAGAGCGGGGGGGCCCAGAGACCCAGTACTTC. Protein sequence: CASSLERGGPETQYF.